The subject of this entry is one T cell receptor (beta chain). This specimen comes from a study of control samples from healthy donors and cancer patients. CDR1 SGHRS and CDR2 YFSETQ come from the germline V gene. V lost 4 bases, J lost 1 base, and 7 bases stayed unmatched. This CDR3 has 15 amino acids. Using immunoSEQ multiplex PCR, the repertoire was profiled, and TCRdb retains in-frame clones only, with some absent. The sample carries about 93,000 clones, 88% recorded once. The clonotype comes from a woman aged 70-85 years in good health. Specimen: blood. The chain recombines TRBV5-1 with TRBJ1-1, with 7 bases lining up with TRBD1. CDR3 DNA: TGCGCCAGCAGCCTAGGGGACAGTACGAACACTGAAGCTTTCTTT. It codes for CASSLGDSTNTEAFF.